Reported below is one T cell receptor (beta chain). No antigen is known for it. The data were obtained in a study of OX40 agonist ivuxolimab in advanced cancers. At the level of the study: Clinicians treated patients with ivuxolimab, an agonistic anti-OX40 (CD134) antibody. Prior anti-PD-1, anti-PD-L1 or anti-CTLA-4 therapy did not bar entry, and more than 35% had some. Findings of the study overall: In general, CD8+ T cells held more expanded clones than CD4+ did, on average.

Using immunoSEQ multiplex PCR, the repertoire was profiled, and TCRdb retains in-frame clones only, with some absent. The table shows 65,000 to 95,000 clones, with over 85% occurring only once. This CDR3 is built from 16 residues. Germline V gene data show CDR1 as SGDLS and CDR2 as YYNGEE. J was trimmed by 7 bases and V by 3 bases; bases with no gene match: 11. Sample: CD4+ or CD8+ T cells sorted from blood, taken in a trial of the OX40 agonist ivuxolimab. The chain has TRBV9 and TRBJ2-1, with 9 bases fitting TRBD1. The clonotype originates from an adult with an advanced solid tumor such as melanoma, head and neck, liver or kidney cancer. CDR3 DNA: TGTGCCAGCAGCGCGCAAACAGGGGGCGCGGGTAATGAGCAGTTCTTC. Translating gives CASSAQTGGAGNEQFF.